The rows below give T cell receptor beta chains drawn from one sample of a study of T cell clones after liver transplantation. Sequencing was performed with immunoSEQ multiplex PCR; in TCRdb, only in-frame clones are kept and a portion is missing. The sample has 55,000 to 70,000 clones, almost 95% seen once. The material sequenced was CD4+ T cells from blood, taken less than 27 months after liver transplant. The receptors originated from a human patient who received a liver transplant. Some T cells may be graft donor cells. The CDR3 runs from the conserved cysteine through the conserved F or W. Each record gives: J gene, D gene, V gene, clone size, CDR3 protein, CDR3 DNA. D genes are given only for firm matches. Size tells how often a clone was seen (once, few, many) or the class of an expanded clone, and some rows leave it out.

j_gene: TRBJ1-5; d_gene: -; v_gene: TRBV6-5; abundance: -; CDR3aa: CASSYAHGSQPQHF; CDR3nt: TGTGCCAGCAGTTACGCCCACGGGAGTCAGCCCCAGCATTTT
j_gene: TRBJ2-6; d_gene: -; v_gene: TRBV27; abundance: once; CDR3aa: CASSLISGANVLTF; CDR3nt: TGTGCCAGCAGTCTTATCTCTGGGGCCAACGTCCTGACTTTC
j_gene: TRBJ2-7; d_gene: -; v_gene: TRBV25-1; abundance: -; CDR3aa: CASRDDYVEQYF; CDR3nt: TGTGCCAGCAGGGACGACTACGTTGAGCAGTACTTC
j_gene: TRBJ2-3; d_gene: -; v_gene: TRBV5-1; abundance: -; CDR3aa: CASSLGRGGTQYF; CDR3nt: TGCGCCAGCAGCCTAGGAAGAGGGGGTACGCAGTATTTT
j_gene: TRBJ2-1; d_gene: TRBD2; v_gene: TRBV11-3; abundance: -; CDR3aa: CASSHGTSGRAHYNEQFF; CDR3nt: TGTGCCAGCAGCCACGGGACTAGCGGGAGGGCCCATTACAATGAGCAGTTCTTC
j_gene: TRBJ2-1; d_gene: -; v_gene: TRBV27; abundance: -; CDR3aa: CASSYSTGLGYIYEQFF; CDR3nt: TGTGCCAGCAGCTACTCAACAGGGCTCGGGTATATCTATGAGCAGTTCTTC
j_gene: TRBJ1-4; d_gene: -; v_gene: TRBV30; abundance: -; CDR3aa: CAWSAREGEKLFF; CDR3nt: TGTGCCTGGAGTGCCCGGGAAGGAGAAAAACTGTTTTTT
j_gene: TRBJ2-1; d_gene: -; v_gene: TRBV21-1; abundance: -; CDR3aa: CASSIGLHNEQFF; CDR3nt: TGTGCCAGCAGCATAGGACTGCACAATGAGCAGTTCTTC
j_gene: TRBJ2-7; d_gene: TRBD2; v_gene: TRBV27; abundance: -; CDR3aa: CASRIGTSGNSAYEQYF; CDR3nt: TGTGCCAGCAGGATCGGGACTAGCGGAAATTCAGCCTACGAGCAGTACTTC
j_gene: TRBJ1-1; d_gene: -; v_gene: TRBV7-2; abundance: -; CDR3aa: CASSFWGRDTEAFF; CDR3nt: TGTGCCAGCAGCTTTTGGGGTAGGGACACTGAAGCTTTCTTT
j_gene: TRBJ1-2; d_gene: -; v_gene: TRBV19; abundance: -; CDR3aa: CASSIVFPGVDYGYTF; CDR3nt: TGTGCCAGTAGTATAGTCTTTCCAGGGGTAGACTATGGCTACACCTTC
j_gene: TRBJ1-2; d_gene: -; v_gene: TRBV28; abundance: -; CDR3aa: CASSLGQGGGYTF; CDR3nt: TGTGCCAGCAGTTTAGGGCAGGGCGGAGGCTACACCTTC
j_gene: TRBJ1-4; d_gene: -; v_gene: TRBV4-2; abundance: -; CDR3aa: CASSRGGGPNEKLFF; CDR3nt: TGTGCCAGCAGCAGAGGAGGAGGACCTAATGAAAAACTGTTTTTT
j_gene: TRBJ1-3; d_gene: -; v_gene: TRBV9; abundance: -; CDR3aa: CASSVVEGNRNTIYF; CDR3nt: TGTGCCAGCAGCGTAGTGGAGGGGAACAGAAACACCATATATTTT
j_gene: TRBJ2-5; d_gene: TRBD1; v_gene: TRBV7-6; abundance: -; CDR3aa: CASSPYNGQGIETQYF; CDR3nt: TGTGCCAGCAGCCCTTATAACGGACAGGGGATAGAGACCCAGTACTTC
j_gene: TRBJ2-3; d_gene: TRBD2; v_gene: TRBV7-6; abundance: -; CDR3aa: CASSSWTSGNTDTQYF; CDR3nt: TGTGCCAGCAGCTCTTGGACTAGCGGAAACACAGATACGCAGTATTTT
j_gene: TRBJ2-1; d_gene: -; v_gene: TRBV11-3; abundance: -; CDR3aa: CASSLRGSQPNEQFF; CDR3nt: TGTGCCAGCAGCTTAAGAGGGAGCCAGCCCAATGAGCAGTTCTTC
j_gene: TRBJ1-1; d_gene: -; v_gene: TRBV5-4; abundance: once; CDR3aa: CASSDELPGLGWDTEAFF; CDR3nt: TGTGCCAGCAGCGACGAATTGCCGGGATTGGGATGGGACACTGAAGCTTTCTTT
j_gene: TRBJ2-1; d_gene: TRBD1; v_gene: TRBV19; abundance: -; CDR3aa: CASSIDLTGGEFF; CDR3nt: TGTGCCAGTAGTATAGATCTAACAGGGGGCGAGTTCTTC
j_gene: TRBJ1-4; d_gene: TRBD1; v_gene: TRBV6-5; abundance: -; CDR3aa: CASAGTANEKLFF; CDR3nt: TGTGCCAGTGCCGGGACAGCGAATGAAAAACTGTTTTTT
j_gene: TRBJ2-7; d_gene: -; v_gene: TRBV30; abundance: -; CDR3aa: CAWSVQGNEQYF; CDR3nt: TGTGCCTGGAGTGTACAGGGTAACGAGCAGTACTTC
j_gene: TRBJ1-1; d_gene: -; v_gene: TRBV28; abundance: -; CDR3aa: CASTGGRNTEAFF; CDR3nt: TGTGCCAGCACGGGCGGACGGAACACTGAAGCTTTCTTT
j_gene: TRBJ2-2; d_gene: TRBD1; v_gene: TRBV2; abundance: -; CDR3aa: CASAGGSTHSNTGELFF; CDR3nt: TGTGCCAGCGCAGGGGGCAGTACCCATTCGAACACCGGGGAGCTGTTTTTT
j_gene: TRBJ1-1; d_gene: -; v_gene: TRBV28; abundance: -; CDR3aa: CASRLMGVPEAFF; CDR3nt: TGTGCCAGCAGGCTTATGGGAGTCCCTGAAGCTTTCTTT